This note documents a single T cell receptor (beta chain) sequence. This clone has a single count. Its antigen specificity is not known. There are no base qualities to consult, and no much larger clone falls within one base. Libraries were constructed by the immunoSEQ multiplex PCR assay. For the multiplex PCR, a mixture combining 60 forward primers for TCR Vbeta segments and 13 reverse primers for TCR Jbeta segments was used. A multiplex PCR assay on genomic DNA amplified the CDR3 region of rearranged TCR beta genes. The Illumina HiSeq System was used to sequence the amplified TCR beta libraries as 87-base-pair reads. In the original analysis: In a later analysis, 80 million or so unique TCR beta chains were counted across the roughly 670 repertoires, and roughly 10 million of these chains were shared by at least two donors. Raw reads were error-corrected and collapsed into unique sequences by a nearest-neighbor algorithm in which closely related sequences were merged to remove PCR and sequencing errors. Alignment of CDR3 sequences to IMGT reference sequences was used to assign V, D and J gene segments. For a sequence to be retained, a match of at least six nucleotides to both a V gene segment and a J gene segment was required. A rearrangement counted as productive if the CDR3 had no stop codons and remained in frame with V and J, and every other rearrangement counted as non-productive. Following IMGT convention, CDR3 was defined as the stretch from the second conserved V-encoded cysteine to the conserved J-encoded phenylalanine. The earlier analysis of about 610 of the donors excluded any sequence lacking an unambiguous match to a single V gene segment. In an earlier analysis of 587 of the donors, a V segment was called functional when productive rearrangements were above 56.7%, and segregating when the standard deviation between donors exceeded 5%. A statistical classification framework was developed to diagnose cytomegalovirus status using the catalog of TCR beta chain sequences. V and J gene assignment, in a later analysis, came from comparing TCR nucleotide sequences with IMGT/GENE-DB human TR gene sequences. In a later analysis, CDR3 sequences and most-parsimonious VDJ recombination scenarios were assigned using the TCRdist pipeline. In a later analysis, each TCR beta chain was defined by its CDR3 amino acid sequence together with its V-gene family, and reads without a unique V-gene family were excluded. As a way to deal with suspected cross-contamination and a sequencing artifact, a later analysis dropped 450 to 700 nucleotide sequences that were highly shared and had low generation probability. For each public chain, a later analysis derived a clonal expansion index from normalized ranks of inferred template counts within each repertoire. In a later analysis, generation probabilities were computed with a VDJ recombination model fitted to out-of-frame rearrangements, and the resulting probabilities were checked against IGoR. In a later analysis, TCR-TCR, TCR-HLA and TCR-CMV co-occurrence was scored with hypergeometric tests, and a repertoire-size bias correction was applied to TCR pairs. In a later analysis, false discovery rates were estimated by permuting HLA or CMV assignments 20 times. A later analysis grouped co-occurring TCRs with DBSCAN, adding TCRdist sequence similarity when clustering within HLA-allele-positive subsets. Repertoires with fewer than 30,000 or more than 120,000 public chains, plus five repertoires with anomalous nucleotide sharing, were excluded from co-occurrence clustering. Entries here come from immuneACCESS through TCRdb and include only in-frame sequences with V and J called. Some clones fail to appear in such tables; in the studies checked, an unresolved V gene covers under half of the shortfall, and the cause of the remainder is unknown. V and J calls and clone size follow that table, whereas D and trimming were derived from the DNA. This sample lists some 120,000 clones; around 81% were detected once. Clones ranked in the top ten supply approximately 2.2% of the sample.

These data belong to a study of cytomegalovirus exposure and HLA in healthy donors (dated by TCRdb to the late 2010s). Notes on the research overall: In an earlier analysis of some 610 of the donors, 250 to 350 Gb of sequence data and 95 million to 130 million unique TCR beta sequences from 180 million or so T cells were reported. The later analysis used no new phenotypic data to find candidate immune exposures, relying instead on TCR beta sequences and their occurrence across donors. Besides the first cohort of roughly 640 subjects, a separate validation cohort made up of about 120 different subjects was used. The T cell repertoires of 666 subjects were profiled by immunosequencing and related to cytomegalovirus serostatus. High-throughput TCR immunosequencing, statistical association of individual TCRs with disease status, and machine learning were combined to predict cytomegalovirus infection status. An earlier analysis of some 500 of the donors used high-throughput TCR beta sequencing to judge whether each TCR beta V gene segment behaved as functional or pseudogenic. Every discovery cohort repertoire had been produced on one sequencing platform. In a later analysis, previously published TCR beta repertoires from several hundred donors were re-analyzed and high-resolution HLA genotyping was added so that TCR occurrence patterns could be studied. Of the approximately 400 genotyped donors, approximately 82% fell in the genetic ancestry cluster associated with self-reported Caucasian donors. An early release covering about 600 HLA-typed donors comprised 300 to 350 gigabases of sequencing data and about 90 million unique TCR sequences. Genome-wide SNP genotypes for about 55% of the roughly 670 donors were used in a later genetic analysis, which treated that subset as a discovery cohort. Typing coverage differed by locus: A, B, C, DRB1 and DQB1 were typed in about 620-640 donors, DQA1 in 522, DPA1 in 606, and DPB1 in 400 to 480. The study aimed to test whether cataloging public T cell receptors could reveal signatures of past pathogen exposure. HLA typing included class I and class II loci at four-digit resolution. Among around 400 genotyped donors of the cohort, an average of approximately 200,000 unique TCR beta nucleotide sequences was sequenced per donor, of which 15% to 20% were non-productive. Donor age, sex, ethnicity and CMV serostatus were compiled alongside the repertoire data. About five DR-DQ haplotypes were treated as single units for association and clustering because of strong linkage in the cohort.

Here is what the overall study found, with its caveats: A later genetic analysis reported fewer N-insertions in productive TCRs among donors in an Asian-associated ancestry cluster than the approximately 670-donor mean. The sequencing pipeline was judged likely to have produced a cluster of highly shared sequence variants as a technical artifact. In a later analysis, HLA-associated TCR beta chains showed more clonal expansion and lower generation probabilities than non-associated chains that were equally common. A total of 150 or so TCR beta chains were listed by the study as associated with cytomegalovirus. Cytomegalovirus status was reported to be diagnosed by the classifier with high specificity and sensitivity in both the original and validation cohorts. Because HLA typing was missing for some donors at each locus, association tests included only the typed subset. A later analysis associated roughly 17,000 TCR beta sequences with specific HLA alleles at a false discovery rate of 0.05. A further reported finding was that TCR beta sequences accurately predicted the HLA-A and HLA-B alleles for most subjects in the first cohort. Linkage disequilibrium might explain the correlated functional status among segregating V segments, but an unknown experimental factor could not be ruled out. In a later genetic analysis, a missense DCLRE1C variant was associated with V-gene and J-gene trimming of TCR beta chains, and the association was replicated in an independent cohort. A later analysis found that most CMV-associated TCR beta chains appeared HLA-restricted, with HLA associations seemingly driven largely by CMV exposure. Only TCR beta chains were sequenced in this cohort, and the absence of alpha or paired-chain data limited detectable features. When HLA alleles, especially DR and DQ, strongly co-occurred, attributing TCR associations to individual alleles was difficult. Some IMGT-functional V segments, including TRBV6-2 and TRBV6-3, could not be told apart with the 87-base-pair reads, so those segments were excluded. Presence/absence analyses assumed roughly uniform sequencing depth across donors, an assumption that may not hold. Over 15 rarely observed V segments, including chromosome 9 orphons, were excluded from the earlier analysis of approximately 600 of the donors because counts were too low. For the cohort, immune exposure information was limited to CMV serostatus. A later analysis reported that several top co-occurrence clusters appeared linked to parvovirus B19, influenza, CMV and Epstein-Barr virus. Most TCR sequences were seen in very few donors, while some public TCRs were found in many individuals. In an earlier analysis of some 640 of the donors, most TCR beta V segments were observed in productive rearrangements about 87% or about 30% of the time, broadly matching IMGT annotations. The authors suggested that the approach could potentially be generalized to other disease states and immunological phenotypes. In vitro tests confirmed that a few of the cytomegalovirus-associated TCR beta chains recognize cytomegalovirus antigens. In a later analysis, TCR association rates were found to vary across HLA loci, with the most associated TCRs seen for DRB1 alleles and the fewest for HLA-C alleles.

In the germline V gene (reference sequence), CDR1 corresponds to MNHEY and CDR2 to SMNVEV. The CDR3 contains 15 residues, cysteine and phenylalanine counted. Just the 45-base CDR3 DNA is kept, in frame starting at base 1. Germline trimming: 6 bases from V, 2 bases from J; junction bases outside gene matches: 4. The cohort comprised approximately 700 healthy bone marrow donors. All cohort members were sampled while nominally healthy, although unrecorded immune exposures were likely present. The donor was CMV seronegative and was included in the group of a few hundred seronegative cohort members. A peripheral blood sample was provided by each donor, and peripheral blood mononuclear cells were used for TCR beta sequencing. The Qiagen DNeasy Blood Extraction Kit was used to extract genomic DNA from the blood cell samples.

Sequenced sample: PBMCs. In this chain, TRBV27 is recombined with TRBJ2-2, with 9 bases in between that match TRBD2. The sequence was obtained from a woman in her forties in good health and CMV-seronegative. The CDR3 corresponds to CASRSGRLNTGELFF. The sequenced DNA is TGTGCCAGCAGGAGCGGGAGGCTAAACACCGGGGAGCTGTTTTTT.